This T cell receptor (beta chain) was sequenced during a study of blood T cell repertoires in COVID-19. Study-level information: T cells, B-cell-depleted T cells, or PBMCs provided the cDNA or gDNA that served as material.

Germline V lookup: CDR1 MGHDK, CDR2 SYGVNS. The CDR3 sequence is 12 residues long. Trimming pared 8 bases from V and 1 base from J, leaving 8 bases between. This clone occurred a few times. While infection was still active, Seattle patients were enrolled and then followed longitudinally. The table came from immunoSEQ multiplex PCR; TCRdb's copy has only in-frame clones and leaves some out. The sample includes 300,000 to 350,000 clones, approximately 92% of them seen just once. The TCR originated in a woman aged 25 to 39 with COVID-19, enrolled during active disease. Sequencing input: peripheral blood. V is TRBV25-1 and J is TRBJ1-1; maybe TRBD1 (6 bases). CDR3 in DNA: TGTGCCAGCCAGACAGGGAACACTGAAGCTTTCTTT. Protein: CASQTGNTEAFF.